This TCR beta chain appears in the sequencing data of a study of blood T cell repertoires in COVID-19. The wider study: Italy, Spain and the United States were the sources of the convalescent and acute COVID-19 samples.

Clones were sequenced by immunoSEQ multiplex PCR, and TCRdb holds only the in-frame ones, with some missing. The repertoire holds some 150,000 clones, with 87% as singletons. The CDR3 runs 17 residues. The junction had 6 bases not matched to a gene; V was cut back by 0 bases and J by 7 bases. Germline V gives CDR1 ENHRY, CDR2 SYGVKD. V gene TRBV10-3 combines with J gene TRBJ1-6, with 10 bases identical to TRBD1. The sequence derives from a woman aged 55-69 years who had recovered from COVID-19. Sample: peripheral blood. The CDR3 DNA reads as TGTGCCATCAGTGAGTCTCGGGACAGGGGAAAAAATTCACCCCTCCACTTT. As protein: CAISESRDRGKNSPLHF.